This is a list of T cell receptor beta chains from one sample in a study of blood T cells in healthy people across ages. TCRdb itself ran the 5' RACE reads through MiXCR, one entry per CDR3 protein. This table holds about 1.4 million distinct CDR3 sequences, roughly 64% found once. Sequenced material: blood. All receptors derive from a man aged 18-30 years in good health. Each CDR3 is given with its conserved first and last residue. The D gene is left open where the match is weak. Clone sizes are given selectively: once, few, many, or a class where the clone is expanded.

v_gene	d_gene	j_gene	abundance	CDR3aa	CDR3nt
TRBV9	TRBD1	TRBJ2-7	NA	CASSARDRGRTDEQYF	TGTGCCAGCAGCGCCAGGGACAGGGGAAGGACCGACGAGCAGTACTTC
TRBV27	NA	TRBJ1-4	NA	CASSFSGTKLFF	TGTGCCAGCAGTTTCTCCGGGACCAAACTGTTTTTT
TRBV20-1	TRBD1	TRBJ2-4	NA	CSARGTGALEQYF	TGCAGTGCTAGAGGGACAGGTGCCCTAGAGCAGTACTTC
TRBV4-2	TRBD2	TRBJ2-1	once	CASSQERGGGAYNEQFF	TGTGCCAGCAGCCAAGAAAGGGGCGGGGGGGCCTACAATGAGCAGTTCTTC
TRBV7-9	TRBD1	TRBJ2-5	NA	CASSLGYRGGYQETQYF	TGTGCCAGCAGCTTAGGGTACAGGGGCGGATACCAAGAGACCCAGTACTTC
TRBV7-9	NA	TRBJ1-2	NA	CASSLGVSGENGYTF	TGTGCCAGCAGCTTAGGTGTCTCTGGAGAGAATGGCTACACCTTC
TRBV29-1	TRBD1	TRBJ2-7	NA	CSVQTGTGGVYERYF	TGCAGCGTCCAAACCGGGACAGGGGGTGTCTACGAGCGGTACTTC
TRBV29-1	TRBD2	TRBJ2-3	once	CSVATSGRGDTQYF	TGCAGCGTAGCGACTAGCGGGAGGGGAGATACGCAGTATTTT
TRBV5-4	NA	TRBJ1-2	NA	CASSFLESNEAGYTF	TGTGCCAGCAGCTTTTTAGAGTCGAATGAGGCGGGCTACACCTTC
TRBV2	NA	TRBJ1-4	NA	CASSPFDLTGDEKLFF	TGTGCCAGCAGCCCTTTCGACCTAACTGGCGATGAAAAACTGTTTTTT
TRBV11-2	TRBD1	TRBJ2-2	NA	CASSLRQGSNTGELFF	TGTGCCAGCAGCCTCCGACAGGGAAGTAACACCGGGGAGCTGTTTTTT
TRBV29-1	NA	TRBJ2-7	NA	CSVEDSEGSYEQYF	TGCAGCGTTGAAGATTCAGAGGGCTCCTACGAGCAGTACTTC
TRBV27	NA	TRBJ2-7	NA	CASSPHMGEDSYEQYF	TGTGCCAGCAGTCCCCACATGGGAGAAGATTCCTACGAGCAGTACTTC
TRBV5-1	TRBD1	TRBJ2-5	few	CASTRDRVEEQYF	TGCGCCAGCACCCGGGACAGGGTGGAAGAGCAGTACTTC
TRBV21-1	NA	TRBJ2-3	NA	CASSGGPVEGLSTDTQYF	TGTGCCAGCAGCGGAGGACCAGTTGAGGGCCTTAGCACAGATACGCAGTATTTT
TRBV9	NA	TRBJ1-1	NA	CASSASAEAFF	TGTGCCAGCAGCGCCAGTGCTGAAGCTTTCTTT
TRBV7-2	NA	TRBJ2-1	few	CASSLVSSSYNEQFF	TGTGCCAGCAGCTTAGTGTCTAGCTCCTACAATGAGCAGTTCTTC
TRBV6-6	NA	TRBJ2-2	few	CASSYQDRSGELFF	TGTGCCAGCAGTTACCAAGACAGATCCGGGGAGCTGTTTTTT
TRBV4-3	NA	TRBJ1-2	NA	CACSLTNPGPSGYTF	TGCGCCTGCAGCCTAACAAACCCAGGGCCGTCTGGCTACACCTTC
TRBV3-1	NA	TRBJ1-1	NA	CASSHMDSGNTEAFF	TGTGCCAGCAGCCACATGGACAGCGGGAACACTGAAGCTTTCTTT
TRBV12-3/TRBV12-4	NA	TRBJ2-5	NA	CASSSQDGGYQETQYF	TGTGCCAGCAGTTCCCAGGACGGTGGGTACCAAGAGACCCAGTACTTC
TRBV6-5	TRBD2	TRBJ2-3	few	CASSYAGTSGGTDTQYF	TGTGCCAGCAGTTACGCAGGGACTAGCGGGGGCACAGATACGCAGTATTTT
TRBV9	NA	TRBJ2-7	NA	CASSVRDFNYEQYF	TGTGCCAGCAGCGTCCGGGACTTCAACTACGAGCAGTACTTC
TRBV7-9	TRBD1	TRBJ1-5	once	CASSSTGVHNQPQHF	TGTGCCAGCAGCTCCACAGGGGTACACAATCAGCCCCAGCATTTT
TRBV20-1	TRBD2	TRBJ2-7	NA	CSAGGLAGPFNEQYF	TGCAGTGCTGGGGGACTAGCGGGTCCCTTCAACGAGCAGTACTTC
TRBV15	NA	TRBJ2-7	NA	CATSREGVQQYF	TGTGCCACCAGCAGAGAGGGGGTGCAGCAGTACTTC
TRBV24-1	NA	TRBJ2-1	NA	CATSGSLGREGYNEQFF	TGTGCCACCAGTGGCAGCCTAGGGCGGGAAGGTTACAATGAGCAGTTCTTC
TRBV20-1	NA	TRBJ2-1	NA	CSALDGVSYNEQFF	TGCAGTGCTCTAGACGGGGTTTCCTACAATGAGCAGTTCTTT
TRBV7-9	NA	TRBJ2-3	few	CASSLVVGYTDTQYF	TGTGCCAGCAGCTTAGTTGTCGGCTACACAGATACGCAGTATTTT
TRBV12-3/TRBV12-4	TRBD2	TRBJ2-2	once	CASTTRGAGGVIGELFF	TGTGCCAGCACCACTCGTGGAGCGGGAGGAGTTATCGGGGAGCTGTTTTTT
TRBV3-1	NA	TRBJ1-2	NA	CASSPGPGAYGYTF	TGTGCCAGCAGCCCGGGGCCCGGGGCCTATGGCTACACCTTC
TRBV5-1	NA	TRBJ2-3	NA	CASSLALLSSTDTQYF	TGCGCCAGCAGCTTGGCCTTACTCTCTAGCACAGATACGCAGTATTTT
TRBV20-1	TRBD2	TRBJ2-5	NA	CSAPARLAGWETQYF	TGCAGTGCTCCCGCTCGACTAGCGGGATGGGAGACCCAGTACTTC
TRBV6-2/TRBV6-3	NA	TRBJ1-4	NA	CASSQGPSVPFF	TGTGCCAGCAGTCAGGGACCCTCGGTGCCGTTTTTT
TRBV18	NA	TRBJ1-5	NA	CASSPSADNQPQHF	TGTGCCAGCTCACCAAGCGCTGATAATCAGCCCCAGCATTTT
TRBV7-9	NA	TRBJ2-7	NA	CASSYSTGTGSYEQYF	TGTGCCAGCAGCTACTCCACCGGGACGGGCTCCTACGAGCAGTACTTC
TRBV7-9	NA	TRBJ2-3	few	CASSFGTFVSGSDTQYF	TGTGCCAGCAGCTTTGGTACTTTCGTATCAGGGTCGGATACGCAGTATTTT
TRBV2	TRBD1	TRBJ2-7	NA	CASSTGQGLAYEQYF	TGTGCCAGCAGTACCGGACAGGGATTGGCCTACGAGCAGTACTTC
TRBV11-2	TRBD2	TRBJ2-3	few	CASSLVGLLGTQYF	TGTGCCAGCAGCTTAGTGGGACTACTCGGGACGCAGTATTTT
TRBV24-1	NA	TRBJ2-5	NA	CATSDQPWGETQYF	TGTGCCACCAGTGATCAACCTTGGGGGGAGACCCAGTACTTC
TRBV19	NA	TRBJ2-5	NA	CASGEAEQYF	TGTGCCAGTGGGGAGGCGGAGCAGTACTTC
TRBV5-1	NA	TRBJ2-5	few	CASSSLTGSQETQYF	TGCGCCAGCAGCTCTTTGACCGGTTCACAAGAGACCCAGTACTTC
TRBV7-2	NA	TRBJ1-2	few	CASSLAGGKGKYYGYTF	TGTGCCAGCAGCTTAGCGGGTGGTAAGGGGAAGTACTATGGCTACACCTTC
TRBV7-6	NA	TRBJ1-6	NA	CASSPGSGQNSPLHF	TGTGCCAGCAGCCCGGGGTCCGGACAGAATTCACCCCTCCACTTT
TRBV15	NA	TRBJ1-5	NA	CATSRVPQLGSNQPQHF	TGTGCCACCAGCAGAGTCCCCCAATTGGGGAGCAATCAGCCCCAGCATTTT
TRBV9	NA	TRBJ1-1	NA	CASSPWEAEGITEAFF	TGTGCCAGCAGCCCCTGGGAGGCAGAGGGGATCACTGAAGCTTTCTTT
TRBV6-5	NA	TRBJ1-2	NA	CASSYSTVGEFLGGYTF	TGTGCCAGCAGTTACTCGACGGTAGGAGAGTTTCTGGGCGGCTACACCTTC
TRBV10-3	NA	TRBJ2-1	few	CAIGRDYEQFF	TGTGCCATCGGCAGGGACTATGAGCAGTTCTTC
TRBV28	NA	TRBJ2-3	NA	CASSLTRQSPDTQYF	TGTGCCAGCAGTTTGACACGTCAGTCACCAGATACGCAGTATTTT
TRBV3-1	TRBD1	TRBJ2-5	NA	CASSQPGQSFQETQYF	TGTGCCAGCAGCCAACCGGGACAGTCCTTTCAAGAGACCCAGTACTTC
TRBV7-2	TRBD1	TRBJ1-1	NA	CASSLVSDRGTEAFF	TGTGCCAGCAGCTTAGTTTCTGACAGGGGCACTGAAGCTTTCTTT
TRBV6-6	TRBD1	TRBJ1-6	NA	CASNIRQGWDSPLHF	TGTGCCAGCAATATAAGACAGGGATGGGATTCACCCCTCCACTTT
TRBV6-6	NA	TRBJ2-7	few	CATYSGDSYEQYF	TGTGCCACATATTCTGGCGACTCCTACGAGCAGTACTTC
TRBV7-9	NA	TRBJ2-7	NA	CASSKHAYEQYF	TGTGCCAGCAGCAAGCATGCCTACGAGCAGTACTTC